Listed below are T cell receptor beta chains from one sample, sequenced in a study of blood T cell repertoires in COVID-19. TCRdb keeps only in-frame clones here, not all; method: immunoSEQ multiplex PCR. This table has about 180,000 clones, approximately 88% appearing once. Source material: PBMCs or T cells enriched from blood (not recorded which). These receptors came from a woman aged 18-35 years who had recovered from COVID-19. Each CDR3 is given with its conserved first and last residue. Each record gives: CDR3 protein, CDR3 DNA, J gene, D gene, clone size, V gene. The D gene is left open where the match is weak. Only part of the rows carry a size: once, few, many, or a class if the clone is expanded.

cdr3_aa: CASREGATANFYEQYF
cdr3_nt: TGTGCCAGCAGGGAGGGCGCGACAGCCAATTTCTACGAGCAGTACTTC
j_call: TRBJ2-7
d_call: -
clone_size: -
v_call: TRBV27

cdr3_aa: CASSLGQGEKLFF
cdr3_nt: TGTGCCAGCAGTTTAGGACAGGGGGAAAAACTGTTTTTT
j_call: TRBJ1-4
d_call: TRBD1
clone_size: -
v_call: TRBV13

cdr3_aa: CASQAGTGVYEQYF
cdr3_nt: TGCGCCAGTCAAGCCGGGACAGGGGTTTACGAGCAGTACTTC
j_call: TRBJ2-7
d_call: TRBD1
clone_size: -
v_call: TRBV5-1

cdr3_aa: CASSLKYSSNEKLFF
cdr3_nt: TGTGCCAGCAGTTTAAAGTACAGCTCGAATGAAAAACTGTTTTTT
j_call: TRBJ1-4
d_call: -
clone_size: -
v_call: TRBV28

cdr3_aa: CASSSGTSGGYQETQYF
cdr3_nt: TGTGCCAGCAGCTCCGGGACTAGCGGGGGATACCAAGAGACCCAGTACTTC
j_call: TRBJ2-5
d_call: TRBD2
clone_size: once
v_call: TRBV11-2

cdr3_aa: CASSSPESHEQYF
cdr3_nt: TGTGCCAGCAGCTCCCCCGAGTCCCACGAGCAGTACTTC
j_call: TRBJ2-7
d_call: -
clone_size: -
v_call: TRBV12-1

cdr3_aa: CASSLWAGDNNEQFF
cdr3_nt: TGTGCCAGCAGCTTGTGGGCGGGGGATAACAATGAGCAGTTCTTC
j_call: TRBJ2-1
d_call: TRBD2
clone_size: -
v_call: TRBV5-5

cdr3_aa: CASSLVTDPRNTIYF
cdr3_nt: TGTGCCAGCAGCTTAGTTACCGACCCGAGGAACACCATATATTTT
j_call: TRBJ1-3
d_call: -
clone_size: -
v_call: TRBV13

cdr3_aa: CASSQEGTTELHEKLFF
cdr3_nt: TGCGCCAGCAGCCAAGAGGGCACAACAGAGCTACATGAAAAACTGTTTTTT
j_call: TRBJ1-4
d_call: -
clone_size: once
v_call: TRBV4-1

cdr3_aa: CAISPGGVGLNSGYTF
cdr3_nt: TGTGCCATCAGCCCTGGAGGGGTGGGGCTCAATAGTGGCTACACCTTC
j_call: TRBJ1-2
d_call: -
clone_size: -
v_call: TRBV10-3

cdr3_aa: CASSQPTSGNTGELFF
cdr3_nt: TGTGCCAGCAGCCAGCCCACTAGCGGAAACACCGGGGAGCTGTTTTTT
j_call: TRBJ2-2
d_call: TRBD2
clone_size: -
v_call: TRBV3-1/TRBV3-2

cdr3_aa: CASSSGAVGGPDTQYF
cdr3_nt: TGCGCCAGCAGCTCTGGCGCCGTGGGGGGGCCAGATACGCAGTATTTT
j_call: TRBJ2-3
d_call: -
clone_size: -
v_call: TRBV5-1

cdr3_aa: CATSRDYAGPNYGYTF
cdr3_nt: TGTGCCACCAGCAGAGATTACGCAGGGCCTAACTATGGCTACACCTTC
j_call: TRBJ1-2
d_call: -
clone_size: once
v_call: TRBV15

cdr3_aa: CASSMAGVAVETQYF
cdr3_nt: TGTGCCAGTAGTATGGCGGGAGTGGCGGTGGAGACCCAGTACTTC
j_call: TRBJ2-5
d_call: TRBD2
clone_size: -
v_call: TRBV19

cdr3_aa: CASSSGVGGYSPLHF
cdr3_nt: TGTGCCAGCAGCTCGGGGGTCGGAGGATATTCACCCCTCCACTTT
j_call: TRBJ1-6
d_call: -
clone_size: -
v_call: TRBV6-2/TRBV6-3

cdr3_aa: CASRTTTGFSYNSPLHF
cdr3_nt: TGTGCCAGCAGGACCACGACAGGGTTCTCCTATAATTCACCCCTCCACTTT
j_call: TRBJ1-6
d_call: TRBD1
clone_size: -
v_call: TRBV28

cdr3_aa: CSADYRYNEQFF
cdr3_nt: TGCAGCGCTGACTACCGTTACAATGAGCAGTTCTTC
j_call: TRBJ2-1
d_call: -
clone_size: -
v_call: TRBV29-1

cdr3_aa: CASSQRTPGQGSIETQYF
cdr3_nt: TGTGCCAGCTCACAGAGAACGCCGGGACAGGGGAGTATAGAGACCCAGTACTTC
j_call: TRBJ2-5
d_call: TRBD1
clone_size: -
v_call: TRBV18

cdr3_aa: CASSLEETSKNIQYF
cdr3_nt: TGCGCCAGCAGCTTGGAGGAGACCTCCAAAAACATTCAGTACTTC
j_call: TRBJ2-4
d_call: -
clone_size: -
v_call: TRBV5-1

cdr3_aa: CSVPVGTGGAKVF
cdr3_nt: TGCAGCGTTCCCGTGGGGACAGGGGGCGCAAAGGTCTTC
j_call: TRBJ2-1
d_call: TRBD1
clone_size: once
v_call: TRBV29-1

cdr3_aa: CASSLGARGFTGELFF
cdr3_nt: TGTGCCAGCAGCTTGGGGGCGCGGGGATTTACCGGGGAGCTGTTTTTT
j_call: TRBJ2-2
d_call: -
clone_size: -
v_call: TRBV5-8

cdr3_aa: CASRKGGQVEKLFF
cdr3_nt: TGTGCCAGCAGAAAAGGGGGACAGGTTGAAAAACTGTTTTTT
j_call: TRBJ1-4
d_call: TRBD1
clone_size: -
v_call: TRBV28

cdr3_aa: CASSYSTSTDTQYF
cdr3_nt: TGTGCCAGCAGTTACTCGACTAGCACAGATACGCAGTATTTT
j_call: TRBJ2-3
d_call: -
clone_size: -
v_call: TRBV6-2/TRBV6-3

cdr3_aa: CSVAEGTGRRNEQFF
cdr3_nt: TGCAGCGTTGCGGAGGGGACTGGGCGGAGGAATGAGCAGTTCTTC
j_call: TRBJ2-1
d_call: -
clone_size: once
v_call: TRBV29-1

cdr3_aa: CASSLGLAGVTEQYF
cdr3_nt: TGCGCCAGCAGCTTGGGACTAGCGGGAGTTACGGAGCAGTACTTC
j_call: TRBJ2-7
d_call: TRBD2
clone_size: -
v_call: TRBV5-1

cdr3_aa: CASSSQGAGEQYF
cdr3_nt: TGTGCCAGCAGCTCTCAGGGGGCAGGCGAGCAGTACTTC
j_call: TRBJ2-7
d_call: TRBD1
clone_size: once
v_call: TRBV5-8

cdr3_aa: CATSDSGTGGIDEQFF
cdr3_nt: TGTGCCACCAGTGACTCCGGGACAGGGGGCATAGATGAGCAGTTCTTC
j_call: TRBJ2-1
d_call: TRBD1
clone_size: -
v_call: TRBV24-1

cdr3_aa: CASSPWGQGTDTQYF
cdr3_nt: TGTGCCAGCAGTCCCTGGGGCCAGGGAACAGATACGCAGTATTTT
j_call: TRBJ2-3
d_call: -
clone_size: -
v_call: TRBV6-2/TRBV6-3

cdr3_aa: CATWPGEGYTGELFF
cdr3_nt: TGTGCCACCTGGCCGGGGGAGGGCTACACCGGGGAGCTGTTTTTT
j_call: TRBJ2-2
d_call: TRBD2
clone_size: -
v_call: TRBV27

cdr3_aa: CASSSIETGVELRELFF
cdr3_nt: TGTGCCAGCAGTTCAATCGAGACAGGGGTAGAGTTAAGGGAGCTGTTTTTT
j_call: TRBJ2-2
d_call: TRBD1
clone_size: -
v_call: TRBV28

cdr3_aa: CASSPLLQETQYF
cdr3_nt: TGTGCCAGCAGCCCCCTTCTCCAAGAGACCCAGTACTTC
j_call: TRBJ2-5
d_call: -
clone_size: -
v_call: TRBV14

cdr3_aa: CASSQLDRGNYGYTF
cdr3_nt: TGCGCCAGCAGCCAACTCGACAGGGGTAACTATGGCTACACCTTC
j_call: TRBJ1-2
d_call: TRBD1
clone_size: -
v_call: TRBV4-1

cdr3_aa: CASSLLSSSSYEQYF
cdr3_nt: TGCGCCAGCAGCTTGCTTTCCTCCTCCTCCTACGAGCAGTACTTC
j_call: TRBJ2-7
d_call: -
clone_size: -
v_call: TRBV5-1

cdr3_aa: CASSQARGTEAFF
cdr3_nt: TGTGCCAGCAGCCAAGCTCGGGGCACTGAAGCTTTCTTT
j_call: TRBJ1-1
d_call: -
clone_size: once
v_call: TRBV3-1/TRBV3-2

cdr3_aa: CASSPKAGLGYEQYF
cdr3_nt: TGCGCCAGCAGCCCCAAGGCAGGACTCGGGTATGAGCAGTACTTC
j_call: TRBJ2-7
d_call: -
clone_size: once
v_call: TRBV4-3

cdr3_aa: CASSGPWYGEAFF
cdr3_nt: TGTGCCAGCAGTGGTCCATGGTACGGTGAAGCTTTCTTT
j_call: TRBJ1-1
d_call: -
clone_size: once
v_call: TRBV25-1

cdr3_aa: CASSVVPGTGDEAFF
cdr3_nt: TGTGCCAGCAGCGTAGTCCCCGGGACAGGGGATGAAGCTTTCTTT
j_call: TRBJ1-1
d_call: TRBD1
clone_size: -
v_call: TRBV9

cdr3_aa: CASSFLGQEYNEQFF
cdr3_nt: TGTGCCAGCAGTTTCCTAGGACAAGAATACAATGAGCAGTTCTTC
j_call: TRBJ2-1
d_call: -
clone_size: -
v_call: TRBV27

cdr3_aa: CASSLWPEYEQYF
cdr3_nt: TGTGCCAGCAGCTTATGGCCAGAATACGAGCAGTACTTC
j_call: TRBJ2-7
d_call: -
clone_size: -
v_call: TRBV13

cdr3_aa: CASSYLPEGNTEAFF
cdr3_nt: TGTGCCAGCAGTTACTTGCCCGAGGGGAACACTGAAGCTTTCTTT
j_call: TRBJ1-1
d_call: -
clone_size: -
v_call: TRBV6-5

cdr3_aa: CASILRRLAGAPYEQYF
cdr3_nt: TGTGCCAGCATCCTGAGGAGGCTAGCGGGAGCGCCCTACGAGCAGTACTTC
j_call: TRBJ2-7
d_call: TRBD2
clone_size: -
v_call: TRBV5-8